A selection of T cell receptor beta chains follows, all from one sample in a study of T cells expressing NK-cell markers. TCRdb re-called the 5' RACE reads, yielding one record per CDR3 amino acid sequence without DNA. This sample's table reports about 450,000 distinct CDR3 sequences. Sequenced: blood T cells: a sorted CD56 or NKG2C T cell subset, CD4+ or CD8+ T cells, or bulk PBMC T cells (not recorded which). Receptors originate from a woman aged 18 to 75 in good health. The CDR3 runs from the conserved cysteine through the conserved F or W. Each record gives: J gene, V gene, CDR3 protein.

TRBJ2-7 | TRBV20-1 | CSARVGGGTSGRWYEQYF
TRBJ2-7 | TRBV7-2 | CASSLEVVGSYEQYF
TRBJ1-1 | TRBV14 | CASSHLGAGRTEAFF
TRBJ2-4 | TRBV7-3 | CASSLSSAGLAKNIQYF
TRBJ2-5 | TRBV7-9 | CASSLEGRSGQETQYF
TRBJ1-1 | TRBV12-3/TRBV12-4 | CASSPRRFTEAFF
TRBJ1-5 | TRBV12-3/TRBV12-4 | CASSPGTVYQPQHF
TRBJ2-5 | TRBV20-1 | CSARVAGLEETQYF
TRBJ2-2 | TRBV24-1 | CATSDSSTGELFF
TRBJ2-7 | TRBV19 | CASSPSTGGYEQYF
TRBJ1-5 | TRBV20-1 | CSARESRNQPQHF
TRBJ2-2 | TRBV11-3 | CASTETGLQTGELFF
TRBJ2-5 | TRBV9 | CASSVVSGGQETQYF
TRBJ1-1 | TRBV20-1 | CSARELTGTRTFF
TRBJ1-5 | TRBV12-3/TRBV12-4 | CASSPGTVPSNQPQHF
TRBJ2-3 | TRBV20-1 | CSALRVGGVQYF
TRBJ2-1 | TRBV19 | CASSIDFGSSYNEQFF
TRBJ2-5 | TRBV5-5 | CASSLGSSPETQYF
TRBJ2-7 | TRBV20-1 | CSAPRTGPSYEQYF
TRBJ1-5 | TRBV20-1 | CSAGEGILGNQPQHF
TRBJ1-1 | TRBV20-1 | CSAGQGKTTEAFF
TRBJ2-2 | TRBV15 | CATSPPESGTGELFF
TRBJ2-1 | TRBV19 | CASSIVDLGEQFF
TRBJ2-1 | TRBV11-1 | CASSPPWGEQFF
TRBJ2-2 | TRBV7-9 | CASSLEISGLYTGELFF
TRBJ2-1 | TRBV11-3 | CASATGNLYNEQFF
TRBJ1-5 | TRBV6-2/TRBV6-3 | CASDSNSNQPQHF
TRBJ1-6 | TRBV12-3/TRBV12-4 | CASSFEGINSPLHF